This TCR beta chain was identified in a study of cytomegalovirus exposure and HLA in healthy donors. The V gene end was trimmed by 3 bases and the J gene end by 5 bases; junction bases not matched to a gene: 7. The germline V gene encodes CDR1 MNHEY and CDR2 SMNVEV (reference sequence). This CDR3 is 15 amino acids long. PCR involved 60 Vbeta and 13 Jbeta primers. Sequenced by immunoSEQ multiplex PCR; TCRdb stores in-frame clones only, minus some. The sample lists about 120,000 clones, about 75% occurring once. The chain uses TRBV27 and TRBJ1-2, with TRBD1 matching over 9 bases. Sequenced sample: PBMCs. This TCR was recovered from a woman aged 40 to 55 in good health and CMV-seropositive. This chain's CDR3 is CASSFSGTGWYGYTF. In DNA form, the CDR3 reads TGTGCCAGCAGTTTTTCCGGGACAGGGTGGTATGGCTACACCTTC.